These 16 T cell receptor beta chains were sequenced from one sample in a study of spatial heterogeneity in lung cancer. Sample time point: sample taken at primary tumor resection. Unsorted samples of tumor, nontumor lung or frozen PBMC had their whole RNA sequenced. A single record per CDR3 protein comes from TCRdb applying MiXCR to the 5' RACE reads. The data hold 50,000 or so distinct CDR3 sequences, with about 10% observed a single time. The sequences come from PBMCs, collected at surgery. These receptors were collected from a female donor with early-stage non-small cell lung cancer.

CDR3 bases: TGTGCTAGTGGTTTGCCCCTGGACAGACAGTTCTTC. This codes for CASGLPLDRQFF. The chain uses TRBV12-5 and TRBJ2-1; possibly TRBD1 for D (6 bases). The CDR3 is 12 residues long. Trimming left V 2 bases short and J 13 bases short, with 12 bases between. CDR1 and CDR2 (germline): LGHNT, FRNRAP.

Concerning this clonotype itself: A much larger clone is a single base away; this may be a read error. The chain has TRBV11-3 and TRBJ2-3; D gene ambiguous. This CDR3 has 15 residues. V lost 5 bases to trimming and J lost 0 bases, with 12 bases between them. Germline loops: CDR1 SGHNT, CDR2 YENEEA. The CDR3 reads CASSPGDSSTDTQYF. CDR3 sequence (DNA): TGTGCCAGCAGCCCCGGAGATTCTAGCACAGATACGCAGTATTTT.

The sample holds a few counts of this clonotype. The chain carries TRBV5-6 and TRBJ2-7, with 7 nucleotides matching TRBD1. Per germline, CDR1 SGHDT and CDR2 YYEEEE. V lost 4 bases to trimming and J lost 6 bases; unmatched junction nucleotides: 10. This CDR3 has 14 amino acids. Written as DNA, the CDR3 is TGTGCCAGCAGCCGGGGACAGCCGTCGGGCGAGCAGTACTTC. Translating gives CASSRGQPSGEQYF. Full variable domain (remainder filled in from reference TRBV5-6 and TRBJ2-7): DAGVTQSPTHLIKTRGQQVTLRCSPKSGHDTVSWYQQALGQGPQFIFQYYEEEERQRGNFPDRFSGHQFPNYSSELNVNALLLGDSALYLCASSRGQPSGEQYFGPGTRLTVT.

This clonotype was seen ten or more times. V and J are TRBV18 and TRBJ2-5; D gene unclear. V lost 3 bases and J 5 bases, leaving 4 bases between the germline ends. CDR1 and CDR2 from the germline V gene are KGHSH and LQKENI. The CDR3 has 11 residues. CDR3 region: CASSPLETQYF. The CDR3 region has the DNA TGTGCCAGCTCACCGCTGGAGACCCAGTACTTC.

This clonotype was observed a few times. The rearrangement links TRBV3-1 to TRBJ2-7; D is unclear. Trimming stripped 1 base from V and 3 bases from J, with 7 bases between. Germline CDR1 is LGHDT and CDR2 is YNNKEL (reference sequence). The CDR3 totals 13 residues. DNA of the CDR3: TGTGCCAGCAGCCAAGGAACCTTCTACGAGCAGTACTTC. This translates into CASSQGTFYEQYF.

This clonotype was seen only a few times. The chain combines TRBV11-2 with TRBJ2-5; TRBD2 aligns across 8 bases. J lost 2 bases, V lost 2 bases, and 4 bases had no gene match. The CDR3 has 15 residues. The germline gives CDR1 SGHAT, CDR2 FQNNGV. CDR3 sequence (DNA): TGTGCCAGCAGCTTAATGGGCGGGGGGCAAGAGACCCAGTACTTC. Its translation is CASSLMGGGQETQYF.

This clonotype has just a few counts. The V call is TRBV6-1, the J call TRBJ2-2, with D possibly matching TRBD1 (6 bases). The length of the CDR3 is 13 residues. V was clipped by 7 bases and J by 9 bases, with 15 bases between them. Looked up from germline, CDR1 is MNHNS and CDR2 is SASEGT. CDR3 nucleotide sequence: TGTGCCAGCATGGGCAGGGGCCACCGGGAGCTGTTTTTT. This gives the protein CASMGRGHRELFF.

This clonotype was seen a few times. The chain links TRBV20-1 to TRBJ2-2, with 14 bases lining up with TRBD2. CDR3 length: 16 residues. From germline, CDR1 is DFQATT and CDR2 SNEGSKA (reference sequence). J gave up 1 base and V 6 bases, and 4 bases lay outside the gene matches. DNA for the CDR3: TGCAGTGCGCCCGGGACTAGCGGGGGGAACACCGGGGAGCTGTTTTTT. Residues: CSAPGTSGGNTGELFF.

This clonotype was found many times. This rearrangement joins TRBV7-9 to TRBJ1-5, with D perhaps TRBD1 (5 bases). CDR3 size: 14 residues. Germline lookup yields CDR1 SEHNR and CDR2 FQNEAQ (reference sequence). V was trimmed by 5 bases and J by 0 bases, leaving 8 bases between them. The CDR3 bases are TGTGCCAGCAGCCTAGACAGTAGCAATCAGCCCCAGCATTTT. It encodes CASSLDSSNQPQHF.

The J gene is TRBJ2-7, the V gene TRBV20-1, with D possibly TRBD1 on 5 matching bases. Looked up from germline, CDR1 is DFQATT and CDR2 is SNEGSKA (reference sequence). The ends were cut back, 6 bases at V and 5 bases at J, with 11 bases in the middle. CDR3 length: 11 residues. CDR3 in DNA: TGCAGTGCCATGCCCAGGGACGAGCAGTACTTC. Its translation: CSAMPRDEQYF.

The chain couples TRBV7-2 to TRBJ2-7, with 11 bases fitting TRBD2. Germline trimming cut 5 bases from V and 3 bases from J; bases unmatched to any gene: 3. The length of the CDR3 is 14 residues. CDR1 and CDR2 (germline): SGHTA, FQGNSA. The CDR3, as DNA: TGTGCCAGCAGCAATCTAGCGGGGGGCTACGAGCAGTACTTC. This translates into CASSNLAGGYEQYF. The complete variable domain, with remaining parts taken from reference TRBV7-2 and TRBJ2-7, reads GAGVSQSPSNKVTEKGKDVELRCDPISGHTALYWYRQSLGQGLEFLIYFQGNSAPDKSGLPSDRFSAERTGGSVSTLTIQRTQQEDSAVYLCASSNLAGGYEQYFGPGTRLTVT.

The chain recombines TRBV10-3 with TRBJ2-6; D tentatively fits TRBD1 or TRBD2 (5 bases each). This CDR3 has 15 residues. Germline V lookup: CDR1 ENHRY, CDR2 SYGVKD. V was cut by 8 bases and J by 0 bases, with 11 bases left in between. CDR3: CAIGWDPSGANVLTF. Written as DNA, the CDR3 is TGTGCCATCGGTTGGGACCCCTCTGGGGCCAACGTCCTGACTTTC.

The CDR3 DNA is TGTGCCAGCAGCCGTTTGAATAGCAATCAGCCCCAGCATTTT. Translating gives CASSRLNSNQPQHF. The rearrangement uses TRBV2 and TRBJ1-5; D gene unclear. CDR1 and CDR2 from the germline V gene are SNHLY and FYNNEI. V was shortened by 6 bases and J by 0 bases, with 9 bases between the two germline ends. This CDR3 comprises 14 residues. The whole variable domain, filled in from reference TRBV2 and TRBJ1-5, reads EPEVTQTPSHQVTQMGQEVILRCVPISNHLYFYWYRQILGQKVEFLVSFYNNEISEKSEIFDDQFSVERPDGSNFTLKIRSTKLEDSAMYFCASSRLNSNQPQHFGDGTRLSIL.

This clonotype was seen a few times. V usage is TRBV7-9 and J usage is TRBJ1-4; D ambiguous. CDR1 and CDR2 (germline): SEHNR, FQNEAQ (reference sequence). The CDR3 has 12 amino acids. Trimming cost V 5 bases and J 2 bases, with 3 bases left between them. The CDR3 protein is CASSPTNEKLFF. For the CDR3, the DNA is TGTGCCAGCAGCCCTACTAATGAAAAACTGTTTTTT.

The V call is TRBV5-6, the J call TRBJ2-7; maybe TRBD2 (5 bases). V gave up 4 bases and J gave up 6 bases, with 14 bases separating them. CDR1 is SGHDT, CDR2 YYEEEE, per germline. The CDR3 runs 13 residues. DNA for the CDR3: TGTGCCAGCAGCCCGAGAGGGCCCGGCGAGCAGTACTTC. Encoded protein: CASSPRGPGEQYF.

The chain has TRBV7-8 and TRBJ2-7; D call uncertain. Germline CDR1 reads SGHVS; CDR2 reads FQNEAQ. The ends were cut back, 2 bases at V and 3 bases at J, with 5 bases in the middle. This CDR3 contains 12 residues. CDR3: CASSLYSYEQYF. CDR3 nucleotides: TGTGCCAGCAGCTTATACAGCTACGAGCAGTACTTC.